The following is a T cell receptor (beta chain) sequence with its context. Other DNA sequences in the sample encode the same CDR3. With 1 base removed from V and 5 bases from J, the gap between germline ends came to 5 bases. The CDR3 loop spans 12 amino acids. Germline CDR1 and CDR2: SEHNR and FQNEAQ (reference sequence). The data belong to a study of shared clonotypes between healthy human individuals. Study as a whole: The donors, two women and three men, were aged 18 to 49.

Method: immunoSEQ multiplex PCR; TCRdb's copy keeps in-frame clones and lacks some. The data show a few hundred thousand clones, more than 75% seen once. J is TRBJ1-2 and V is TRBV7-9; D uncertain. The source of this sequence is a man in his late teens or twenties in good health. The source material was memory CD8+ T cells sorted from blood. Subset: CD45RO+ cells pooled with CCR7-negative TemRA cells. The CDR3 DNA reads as TGTGCCAGCAGCTTAGTACAGTATGGCTACACCTTC. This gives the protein CASSLVQYGYTF.